This entry concerns a single T cell receptor beta chain. What it binds is not known. Germline lookup yields CDR1 MDHEN and CDR2 SYDVKM. The CDR3 length is 14 residues. The V gene lost 3 bases and the J gene lost 7 bases, with 10 bases spanning the gap. In the PCR, 60 Vbeta and 13 Jbeta primers were used. The method was immunoSEQ multiplex PCR; TCRdb's version includes in-frame clones alone and lacks a portion of them. The sample holds some 120,000 clones, about three quarters seen once. The sample comes from a study of cytomegalovirus exposure and HLA in healthy donors. Whole-study context: An early data release held tens of millions of unique TCRs from HLA-typed donors. Whole-study results and caveats: In a later analysis, CMV-associated beta chains were mostly HLA-associated, it appeared. The study dropped some indistinguishable V segments, TRBV6-2 and TRBV6-3 among them.

The chain has TRBV28 and TRBJ1-6, with a tentative D call TRBD1 (5 bases). The receptor was isolated from a woman between 35 and 50 years old in good health and CMV-seronegative. The specimen sequenced was PBMCs. In DNA, the CDR3 is TGTGCCAGCAGTTTTGCAGGGCGCAATTCACCCCTCCACTTT. Its protein is CASSFAGRNSPLHF.